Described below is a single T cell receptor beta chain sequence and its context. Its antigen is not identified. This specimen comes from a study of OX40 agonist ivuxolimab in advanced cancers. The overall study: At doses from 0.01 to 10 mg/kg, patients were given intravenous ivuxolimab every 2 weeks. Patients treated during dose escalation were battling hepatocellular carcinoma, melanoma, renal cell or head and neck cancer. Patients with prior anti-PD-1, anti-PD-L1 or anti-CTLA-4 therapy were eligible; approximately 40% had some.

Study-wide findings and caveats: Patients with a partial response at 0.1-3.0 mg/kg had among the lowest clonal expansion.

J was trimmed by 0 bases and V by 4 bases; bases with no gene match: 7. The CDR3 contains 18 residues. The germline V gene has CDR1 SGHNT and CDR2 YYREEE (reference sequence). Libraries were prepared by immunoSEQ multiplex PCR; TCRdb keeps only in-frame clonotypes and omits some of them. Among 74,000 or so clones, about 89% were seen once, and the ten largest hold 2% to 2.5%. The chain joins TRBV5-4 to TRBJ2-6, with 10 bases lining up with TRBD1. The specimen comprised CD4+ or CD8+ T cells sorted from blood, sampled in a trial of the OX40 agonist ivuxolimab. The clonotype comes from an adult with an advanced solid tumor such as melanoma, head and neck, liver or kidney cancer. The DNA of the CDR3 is TGTGCCAGCAGCAGCCGGGACAGGGGACCCTCTGGGGCCAACGTCCTGACTTTC. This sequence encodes CASSSRDRGPSGANVLTF.